One and the same sample provided the 23 T cell receptor beta chains below, sequenced in a study of shared clonotypes between healthy human individuals (dated by TCRdb to about 2020). The library was obtained by the immunoSEQ multiplex PCR assay. TCRdb holds this immuneACCESS table with in-frame rearrangements only. Some clones are missing; in checked studies, unresolved V genes explain under half, and the rest has no known cause. Counted in this sample were about a million clones; roughly 80% of them appeared once. The ten most abundant clones make up 1.2% to 1.5% of the sample. The specimen was memory CD4+ T cells sorted from blood. The cell subset or site label of this sample denotes: CD45RA-negative fraction. The receptors here all came from a man between 18 and 35 years old in good health.

The chain has TRBV4-1 and TRBJ1-2, with D tentatively TRBD1 (6 bases). The CDR3 loop spans 16 amino acids. CDR1 MGHRA and CDR2 YSYEKL come from the germline V gene. The V gene lost 5 bases and the J gene lost 5 bases, with 21 bases spanning the gap. Here the CDR3 reads CASSIQPDTGTYGYTF. CDR3 DNA sequence: TGCGCCAGCAGCATCCAACCCGACACAGGGACTTATGGCTACACCTTC.

The chain is built from TRBV19 and TRBJ1-2, with 7 bases that match TRBD1. The V gene's germline CDR1 is LNHDA and CDR2 SQIVND (reference sequence). V lost 6 bases, J lost 6 bases, and 16 bases stayed unmatched. The CDR3 has 16 residues. DNA for the CDR3: TGTGCCAGTAGCAACCGTCGGACAGGCCCTTTTGATGGCTACACCTTC. Translation gives CASSNRRTGPFDGYTF.

This clone was detected a few times. The V gene is TRBV7-2, the J gene TRBJ1-1, with D possibly matching TRBD1 (5 bases). The CDR3 is made up of 13 amino acids. Trimming removed 7 bases at V and 1 base at J, with 10 bases between. Germline V gene lookup returns CDR1 SGHTA and CDR2 FQGNSA. The CDR3 nucleotides are TGTGCCAGCATCCGGGACGGGAACACTGAAGCTTTCTTT. It encodes CASIRDGNTEAFF. Combining the CDR3 with reference TRBV7-2 and TRBJ1-1 gives the whole variable domain GAGVSQSPSNKVTEKGKDVELRCDPISGHTALYWYRQSLGQGLEFLIYFQGNSAPDKSGLPSDRFSAERTGGSVSTLTIQRTQQEDSAVYLCASIRDGNTEAFFGQGTRLTVV.

This rearrangement joins TRBV29-1 to TRBJ1-1, with D tentatively TRBD1 (5 bases). CDR1 and CDR2 from the germline V gene are SQVTM and ANQGSEA. This CDR3 is built from 11 residues. V was cut by 5 bases and J by 1 base, with 5 bases left in between. The CDR3 protein is CSVQGNTEAFF. Here the CDR3 DNA reads TGCAGCGTTCAGGGGAACACTGAAGCTTTCTTT.

There are a few counts of this clone. The chain joins TRBV11-1 to TRBJ1-4; no reliable D call. Between the trimmed V and J ends, which lost 4 bases and 17 bases, there was a span of 5 bases. CDR1 is SGHAT, CDR2 FQDESV, per germline (reference sequence). The CDR3 is 8 amino acids. Here the CDR3 DNA reads TGTGCCAGCAGCTGGACCTTTTTT. It yields the protein CASSWTFF.

The chain couples TRBV29-1 to TRBJ1-1; 8 bases are a match to TRBD1. This CDR3 has 16 residues. CDR1 SQVTM and CDR2 ANQGSEA come from the germline V gene. CDR3 amino acids: CRRTGRALPMNTEAFF. The CDR3 nucleotides are TGCAGACGGACAGGGCGCGCATTGCCCATGAACACTGAAGCTTTCTTT.

The table lists this clone with a few counts. The V gene is TRBV10-3, the J gene TRBJ1-1; TRBD1 might be the D (5 bases). Germline lookup yields CDR1 ENHRY and CDR2 SYGVKD. Between the trimmed V and J ends, which lost 3 bases and 8 bases, there was a span of 10 bases. The CDR3 has 12 residues. The CDR3 DNA sequence: TGTGCCATCAGTGACCAGGGACCCGAAGCTTTCTTT. Translating it yields CAISDQGPEAFF.

This clone was seen more than once but under ten times. The V gene is TRBV7-2, the J gene TRBJ2-7; D is perhaps TRBD1 or TRBD2 (5 bases each). The V end lost 3 bases, the J end lost 0 bases, and 9 bases lay between the germline ends. Per germline, CDR1 SGHTA and CDR2 FQGNSA. This CDR3 region has 14 residues. CDR3 nucleotide sequence: TGTGCCAGCAGCTTGACCGGGACCTCCTACGAGCAGTACTTC. This encodes CASSLTGTSYEQYF.

The rearrangement joins TRBV6-1 to TRBJ1-6, with D hard to call. Per the germline V gene, CDR1 is MNHNS and CDR2 is SASEGT. V shed 3 bases and J shed 9 bases, with 12 bases lying between them. This CDR3 contains 14 residues. The CDR3 nucleotides are TGTGCCAGCAGTGATAGGTCTGTGTCTTCACCCCTCCACTTT. Protein: CASSDRSVSSPLHF.

As regards this clone: This may be a read error: a much more frequent sequence differs by one nucleotide. The V gene is TRBV7-3, the J gene TRBJ1-1; D perhaps matches TRBD1 (6 bases). Per the germline V gene, CDR1 is SGHTA and CDR2 is FQGTGA. This CDR3 comprises 13 residues. V was shortened by 4 bases and J by 1 base, with 7 bases between the two germline ends. The chain's CDR3 is CASSSTGNTEAFF. CDR3 in DNA: TGTGCCAGCAGCTCGACAGGGAACACTGAAGCTTTCTTT.

This clone showed up just once. The chain combines TRBV11-2 with TRBJ2-1; possibly TRBD2 for D (7 bases). CDR3 size: 18 residues. Germline V gives CDR1 SGHAT, CDR2 FQNNGV. V dropped 6 bases and J dropped 5 bases, with 26 bases sitting between them. CDR3 in DNA: TGTGCCAGCAGAGGTCTTACGGGGGGCGGGAGAAAGCACAATGAGCAGTTCTTC. The encoded protein is CASRGLTGGGRKHNEQFF.

This clone was seen a few times. The CDR3 loop is CATSRAGALNAFF. The DNA of the CDR3 is TGTGCCACCAGCAGAGCCGGGGCACTGAACGCTTTCTTT. This chain connects TRBV15 to TRBJ1-1, with D possibly matching TRBD1 (5 bases). Per the germline V gene, CDR1 is LNHNV and CDR2 is YYDKDF (reference sequence). This CDR3 is 13 amino acids long. Between the trimmed V and J ends, which lost 1 base and 11 bases, there was a span of 14 bases.

This sequence joins TRBV15 and TRBJ2-3; TRBD1 agrees at 7 bases. There are 15 residues in the CDR3. In germline, CDR1 is LNHNV, CDR2 YYDKDF (reference sequence). V lost 5 bases, J lost 0 bases, and 5 bases stayed unmatched. In DNA form, the CDR3 reads TGTGCCACCAGCCTCACAGGGGCTAGCACAGATACGCAGTATTTT. It yields the protein CATSLTGASTDTQYF.

CDR3 DNA: TGCGCCAGCAGCCAGAATTTTGGCGGAGGGGAAAGGTATGGCTACACCTTC. Its translation: CASSQNFGGGERYGYTF. This chain joins TRBV4-1 and TRBJ1-2; D possibly corresponds to TRBD1 (5 bases). V lost 3 bases and J 5 bases, leaving 22 bases between the germline ends. The CDR3 sequence is 17 residues long. The germline V gene encodes CDR1 MGHRA and CDR2 YSYEKL.

The chain links TRBV28 to TRBJ1-1; D is ambiguous. Germline loops: CDR1 MDHEN, CDR2 SYDVKM. V was trimmed by 10 bases and J by 4 bases, leaving 16 bases between them. CDR3 length: 13 residues. CDR3 sequence: CAIKLTLGTEAFF. CDR3 coding DNA: TGTGCCATCAAACTTACCCTTGGCACTGAAGCTTTCTTT.

The CDR3: CASSSGGTSGGPGTGELFF. Here the CDR3 DNA reads TGCGCCAGCAGCTCTGGAGGTACTAGCGGGGGGCCGGGGACCGGGGAGCTGTTTTTT. This sequence joins TRBV5-1 and TRBJ2-2; 12 nucleotides match TRBD2. Losses at the gene ends were 3 bases for V and 5 bases for J; bases not matched to a gene: 14. The CDR3 contains 19 residues. Germline values: CDR1 SGHRS, CDR2 YFSETQ.

Points on this clone: This CDR3 is also generated by other DNA sequences in the sample. The chain joins TRBV7-2 to TRBJ1-2; D call uncertain. The CDR3 runs 12 residues. V dropped 3 bases and J dropped 5 bases, with 7 bases sitting between them. Germline lookup yields CDR1 SGHTA and CDR2 FQGNSA. This CDR3 is CASSFGGYGYTF. DNA for the CDR3: TGTGCCAGCAGCTTCGGCGGGTATGGCTACACCTTC.

The J gene is TRBJ1-1, the V gene TRBV11-2; TRBD1 is a possible D gene (6 bases). Germline V CDR1 and CDR2: SGHAT, FQNNGV. Trimming cost V 2 bases and J 1 base, with 11 bases left between them. The CDR3 totals 15 residues. The CDR3 here is CASSLRDNPNTEAFF. CDR3 nucleotides: TGTGCCAGCAGCTTACGGGACAACCCGAACACTGAAGCTTTCTTT.

The rearrangement uses TRBV30 and TRBJ1-2; D is possibly TRBD1 (5 bases). V gave up 2 bases and J gave up 9 bases, with 13 bases separating them. The CDR3 is made up of 12 amino acids. In germline, CDR1 is GTSNPN, CDR2 SVGIG (reference sequence). The CDR3 here is CAWSRDGRSYTF. The CDR3 region has the DNA TGTGCCTGGAGTAGGGACGGCCGTAGCTACACCTTC.

This clone has only one observation. The chain links TRBV6-1 to TRBJ2-3; D gene unclear. Trimming took 7 bases from V and 4 from J, leaving 9 bases between them. The germline gives CDR1 MNHNS, CDR2 SASEGT. This CDR3 is 12 amino acids long. As DNA, the CDR3 is TGTGCCAGCACTTGGAGCGCAGATACGCAGTATTTT. It encodes CASTWSADTQYF.

The chain combines TRBV6-1 with TRBJ2-5; D is uncertain. Per germline, CDR1 MNHNS and CDR2 SASEGT. The CDR3 totals 13 residues. Written as DNA, the CDR3 is TGTGCAGTTAACCGCGCGCATAAAGAGACCCAGTACTTC. Translating it yields CAVNRAHKETQYF.

This chain uses TRBV13 with TRBJ2-6, with D unclear. Germline assignment: CDR1 PRHDT and CDR2 FYEKMQ (reference sequence). The CDR3 runs to 15 residues. Trimming removed 5 bases from V and 2 bases from J, with 10 bases in between. CDR3 amino acids: CASSLDNAGANVLTF. CDR3 DNA: TGTGCCAGCAGCCTCGACAATGCTGGGGCCAACGTCCTGACTTTC.

This clone was seen a handful of times. The chain recombines TRBV11-2 with TRBJ2-2; TRBD1 aligns across 9 bases. Germline V gene lookup returns CDR1 SGHAT and CDR2 FQNNGV. CDR3 length equals 17 residues. J was trimmed by 4 bases and V by 1 base; bases with no gene match: 7. CDR3 amino acids: CASSLVGRQGGTGELFF. The CDR3 DNA sequence: TGTGCCAGCAGCTTAGTCGGCCGACAGGGGGGCACCGGGGAGCTGTTTTTT.